This T cell receptor beta chain was documented in a study of T-cell memory formation after mild COVID-19. Findings and limits, study-wide: The study found balanced CD4/CD8 in clones contracting day 15 to 85 and a CD4+ lean in later expanders.

Using its own MiXCR run on the 5' RACE reads, TCRdb lists one record per CDR3 protein. Counted here are 190,000 or so distinct CDR3 sequences, 20% to 25% occurring once; the ten biggest clones make up more than 20%. Germline V gives CDR1 LNHDA, CDR2 SQIVND (reference sequence). This CDR3 has 17 amino acids. The V end was cut by 3 bases, the J end by 0 bases, with 16 bases between. Worth noting for this clonotype: Its specificity is not known.

The genes are TRBV19 and TRBJ2-3; D might be TRBD2 (6 bases). The sequenced material came from PBMCs or a T cell subset sorted from them (not recorded which). The source of this sequence is an adult woman who had mild COVID-19 (a few samples of this study predate the infection). Cell type and time point are not known. The CDR3 spells CASSIGWGGASTDTQYF. The CDR3 bases are TGTGCCAGTAGTATCGGCTGGGGCGGGGCCAGCACAGATACGCAGTATTTT. The variable domain in full, completed from reference TRBV19 and TRBJ2-3, reads DGGITQSPKYLFRKEGQNVTLSCEQNLNHDAMYWYRQDPGQGLRLIYYSQIVNDFQKGDIAEGYSVSREKKESFPLTVTSAQKNPTAFYLCASSIGWGGASTDTQYFGPGTRLTVL.